One and the same sample provided the 23 T cell receptor beta chains below, sequenced in a study of T cell repertoires in aging, cancer and after chemotherapy. Rearranged V-D-J TRB sequences were amplified with a mixed TRB-A/B primer pool. One entry per CDR3 protein results from TCRdb running MiXCR on the multiplex PCR reads. The table has 9,500 to 11,000 distinct CDR3 sequences, 25% to 30% seen once. Peripheral blood genomic DNA, not sorted cells or RNA, was the template. Sequenced: blood. All receptors derive from a human donor in good health.

This clonotype was recorded a few times. In nucleotides, the CDR3 is TGTGCCAGCAGTCCTATGAATGCGGGAGGCCCTAACACCGGGGAGCTGTTTTTT. Protein: CASSPMNAGGPNTGELFF. The chain joins TRBV6-5 to TRBJ2-2; 8 bases fit TRBD2. The ends lost 5 bases at V and 2 bases at J; junction bases unmatched: 13. Germline assignment: CDR1 MNHEY and CDR2 SVGAGI. CDR3 length: 18 amino acids.

This chain connects TRBV4-1 to TRBJ2-4; D call uncertain. Per the germline V gene, CDR1 is MGHRA and CDR2 is YSYEKL. V dropped 4 bases and J dropped 6 bases, with 10 bases sitting between them. The CDR3 covers 13 residues. Here the CDR3 DNA reads TGCGCCAGCAGCCCCAGTCTTCCAAACATTCAGTACTTC. This gives the protein CASSPSLPNIQYF.

This clonotype ranks as medium-sized. The chain recombines TRBV18 with TRBJ1-2; 8 bases agree with TRBD1. CDR3 length equals 16 residues. Germline V gene sequence: CDR1 KGHSH, CDR2 LQKENI. Unmatched junction bases numbered 10, after V lost 5 bases and J lost 2 bases. CDR3 bases: TGTGCCAGCTCATCACAAGGCAGGACAGGGAACTATGGCTACACCTTC. This encodes CASSSQGRTGNYGYTF.

This clonotype was seen more than once but under ten times. CDR3 in amino acids: CASSNTGTSGRSEQFF. CDR3 in DNA: TGTGCCAGCAGCAATACCGGGACTAGCGGGAGGAGTGAGCAGTTCTTC. V is TRBV11-2 and J is TRBJ2-1, with 15 bases matching TRBD2. The CDR3 has 16 amino acids. J was trimmed by 9 bases and V by 5 bases; bases with no gene match: 8. CDR1 is SGHAT and CDR2 is FQNNGV in the germline V gene.

This clonotype is judged medium-sized. The chain couples TRBV7-9 to TRBJ2-2; D may be TRBD1 (6 bases). There are 15 residues in the CDR3. V was trimmed by 5 bases and J by 1 base, leaving 11 bases between them. Looked up from germline, CDR1 is SEHNR and CDR2 is FQNEAQ (reference sequence). The DNA for the CDR3 is TGTGCCAGCAGCCCCGGGACAAGGAACACCGGGGAGCTGTTTTTT. Protein product: CASSPGTRNTGELFF.

The V gene is TRBV5-6, the J gene TRBJ1-1, with D unresolved. CDR1 SGHDT and CDR2 YYEEEE come from the germline V gene. The V end lost 2 bases, the J end lost 7 bases, and 9 bases lay between the germline ends. CDR3 length: 12 amino acids. The CDR3 DNA reads TGTGCCAGCAGCTTAGGGAGGTATGAAGCTTTCTTT. This encodes CASSLGRYEAFF.

This rearrangement joins TRBV27 to TRBJ1-2; 9 nucleotides agree with TRBD1. The V gene's germline CDR1 is MNHEY and CDR2 SMNVEV (reference sequence). The V and J ends lost 2 bases and 4 bases, in that order; junction bases with no gene match: 11. CDR3 length equals 17 residues. The CDR3 nucleotides are TGTGCCAGCAGTTTAGGGGAAACAGGGGGCTCCTTCTATGGCTACACCTTC. Protein sequence: CASSLGETGGSFYGYTF.

By sample share, this clonotype is medium-sized. This CDR3 is CASMHGELFF. In DNA, the CDR3 is TGTGCCAGTATGCACGGGGAGCTGTTTTTT. V and J are TRBV19 and TRBJ2-2; D is uncertain. Germline V gene lookup returns CDR1 LNHDA and CDR2 SQIVND (reference sequence). V lost 7 bases to trimming and J lost 7 bases, with 4 bases between them. The CDR3 length is 10 residues.

The chain carries TRBV5-1 and TRBJ2-1; tentative D call: TRBD1 (5 bases). This CDR3 has 15 residues. V was trimmed by 0 bases and J by 7 bases, leaving 14 bases between them. CDR1 is SGHRS, CDR2 YFSETQ, per germline. CDR3 DNA sequence: TGCGCCAGCAGCTTGGTCGCAGGGAAAGGGAATGAGCAGTTCTTC. Protein: CASSLVAGKGNEQFF.

As for this clonotype: Just one base apart from a much larger clone, this may be a read error. The chain links TRBV29-1 to TRBJ2-1; D not certain. The CDR3 is 15 residues long. Germline V lookup: CDR1 SQVTM, CDR2 ANQGSEA. V was pared by 7 bases and J by 4 bases, with 20 bases between. This CDR3 reads CSAVLDLPLYNEQFF. DNA for the CDR3: TGCAGCGCTGTATTGGACCTGCCCTTGTACAATGAGCAGTTCTTC.

V and J are TRBV28 and TRBJ2-4; 8 nucleotides match TRBD1. With V trimmed by 3 bases and J by 5 bases, 9 bases remained unmatched. CDR1 and CDR2 from the germline V gene are MDHEN and SYDVKM. This CDR3 comprises 16 residues. The CDR3 here is CASSLRSGGLQNIQYF. CDR3 nucleotide sequence: TGTGCCAGCAGTTTGCGGTCAGGGGGCTTGCAAAACATTCAGTACTTC.

The rearrangement joins TRBV30 to TRBJ1-5; TRBD1 is a possible D gene (5 bases). This CDR3 has 15 residues. Trimming removed 0 bases from V and 3 bases from J, with 12 bases in between. Germline CDR1 GTSNPN, CDR2 SVGIG (reference sequence). In DNA form, the CDR3 reads TGTGCCTGGAGTGTAGGGGCAACTTACAATCAGCCCCAGCATTTT. It codes for CAWSVGATYNQPQHF.

Comments on this clonotype: Since a much larger clone is just one base distant, this may be a read error. V gene TRBV15 combines with J gene TRBJ2-6; D may be TRBD1 (5 bases). Per germline, CDR1 LNHNV and CDR2 YYDKDF (reference sequence). The CDR3 has 16 amino acids. V was pared by 7 bases and J by 0 bases, with 13 bases between. Here the CDR3 reads CATTPDNFSGANVLTF. In DNA form, the CDR3 reads TGTGCCACCACCCCGGACAATTTCTCTGGGGCCAACGTCCTGACTTTC.

The rearrangement links TRBV30 to TRBJ2-1; 7 bases map to TRBD1. The germline gives CDR1 GTSNPN, CDR2 SVGIG (reference sequence). The CDR3 totals 13 residues. J lost 3 bases, V lost 3 bases, and 2 bases had no gene match. CDR3 protein: CAWRGTVYNEQFF. CDR3 DNA: TGTGCCTGGAGGGGGACAGTCTACAATGAGCAGTTCTTC. Looking up the rest from reference TRBV30 and TRBJ2-1 gives the full variable domain: SQTIHQWPATLVQPVGSPLSLECTVEGTSNPNLYWYRQAAGRGLQLLFYSVGIGQISSEVPQNLSASRPQDRQFILSSKKLLLSDSGFYLCAWRGTVYNEQFFGPGTRLTVL.

This clonotype was detected only a few times. The genes are TRBV13 and TRBJ2-3; no clear D gene. CDR1 is PRHDT, CDR2 FYEKMQ, per germline (reference sequence). CDR3 length: 9 amino acids. Trimming removed 5 bases at V and 9 bases at J, with 3 bases between. CDR3 residues: CASSPTQYF. The DNA of the CDR3 is TGTGCCAGCAGCCCAACGCAGTATTTT.

DNA for the CDR3: TGCAGTGCCCCAGCGTCTGTATCGCCAAGCTCCTACAATGAGCAGTTCTTC. Translated: CSAPASVSPSSYNEQFF. The chain carries TRBV20-1 and TRBJ2-1; no clear D gene. The germline gives CDR1 DFQATT, CDR2 SNEGSKA (reference sequence). Trimming shortened V by 6 bases and J by 0 bases, and 21 bases separated the two germline ends. This CDR3 contains 17 residues.

In this sample, this clonotype turned up a few times. The genes are TRBV12-3 or TRBV12-4 and TRBJ2-3; D is undetermined. The CDR3 covers 11 residues. The V and J ends lost 5 bases and 5 bases respectively, with 5 bases between them. The chain's CDR3 is CASSERDTQYF. The CDR3 DNA reads as TGTGCCAGCAGTGAGAGAGATACGCAGTATTTT.

The chain joins TRBV11-2 to TRBJ2-1; no clear D gene. Trimming took off 1 base at V and 1 base at J, with 14 bases between the two ends. From germline, CDR1 is SGHAT and CDR2 FQNNGV. This CDR3 has 17 amino acids. The CDR3 sequence: CASSLGSGHPSYNEQFF. The CDR3 DNA is TGTGCCAGCAGCTTAGGGTCCGGTCACCCATCCTACAATGAGCAGTTCTTC.

This clonotype was found a few times. In nucleotides, the CDR3 is TGTGCCAGCAGCTTGGGGGGGACAGGGGCCTCTGGAAACACCATATATTTT. Amino acids: CASSLGGTGASGNTIYF. The chain carries TRBV5-4 and TRBJ1-3, with TRBD1 matching over 10 bases. V lost 0 bases, J lost 0 bases, and 3 bases stayed unmatched. The CDR3 has 17 residues. Looked up from germline, CDR1 is SGHNT and CDR2 is YYREEE (reference sequence).

The chain couples TRBV12-3 or TRBV12-4 to TRBJ2-5; 7 bases are shared with TRBD2. CDR3 length: 16 residues. V was pared by 3 bases and J by 1 base, with 8 bases of the junction left unmatched. CDR3 in amino acids: CASSFAREMSQETQYF. In DNA, the CDR3 is TGTGCCAGCAGTTTCGCGCGGGAGATGAGCCAAGAGACCCAGTACTTC.

CDR3 amino acids: CASSLRMGGDRGRTPNAHSDTQYF. The CDR3 coding sequence is TGTGCCAGCAGTTTAAGGATGGGGGGGGACAGGGGCCGGACTCCTAATGCTCATTCGGATACGCAGTATTTT. The rearrangement uses TRBV28 and TRBJ2-3; 10 bases agree with TRBD1. The V gene end was trimmed by 2 bases and the J gene end by 6 bases; junction bases not matched to a gene: 32. Germline V lookup: CDR1 MDHEN, CDR2 SYDVKM. The CDR3 runs 24 residues.

This clonotype was counted only a few times. Here the CDR3 reads CSARDTSGRDQETQYF. DNA of the CDR3: TGCAGTGCTAGAGATACTAGCGGGAGAGACCAAGAGACCCAGTACTTC. The rearrangement links TRBV20-1 to TRBJ2-5, with 11 bases fitting TRBD2. The CDR3 consists of 16 residues. Unmatched junction bases numbered 3, after V lost 0 bases and J lost 0 bases. The germline V gene has CDR1 DFQATT and CDR2 SNEGSKA (reference sequence).

The V gene is TRBV25-1, the J gene TRBJ2-7; TRBD2 aligns across 15 bases. V lost 2 bases and J lost 0; bases outside the gene matches: 2. This CDR3 has 17 residues. Germline values: CDR1 MGHDK, CDR2 SYGVNS. The chain's CDR3 is CASSEGTSGRNSYEQYF. CDR3 nucleotides: TGTGCCAGCAGTGAAGGGACTAGCGGGAGGAACTCCTACGAGCAGTACTTC.